Listed below are T cell receptor beta chains from one sample, sequenced in a study of shared clonotypes between healthy human individuals. Using immunoSEQ multiplex PCR, the repertoire was profiled, and TCRdb retains in-frame clones only, with some absent. This table has about 2.4 million clones, approximately 92% appearing once. Sequencing input: naive CD4+ T cells sorted from blood. These TCRs come from a man in his late teens or twenties in good health. The CDR3 runs from the conserved cysteine through the conserved F or W. Fields, in order: J gene, V gene, CDR3 protein.

>TRBJ1-1|TRBV29-1
CSVESAVMNTEAFF
>TRBJ2-7|TRBV6-5
CASRNPGGYEQYF
>TRBJ2-7|TRBV19
CASSTQGSSYEQYF
>TRBJ2-5|TRBV2
CASSEQGLGQETQYF
>TRBJ2-7|TRBV6-1
CASREGLAGLEQYF
>TRBJ2-7|TRBV19
CASKQGLGAYEQYF
>TRBJ2-2|TRBV6-5
CASSYAWTVTGELFF
>TRBJ2-1|TRBV10-3
CAISESRLAGEFF
>TRBJ1-5|TRBV2
CASSETGINQPQHF
>TRBJ1-2|TRBV7-2
CASSSHYGYTF
>TRBJ2-5|TRBV10-3
CAISDRTGQETQYF
>TRBJ2-7|TRBV2
CASRSGNPAYEQYF
>TRBJ2-1|TRBV7-3
CASSLNSPGAYNEQFF
>TRBJ1-5|TRBV7-9
CASSLEQGYQPQHF